The rows below give T cell receptor beta chains drawn from one sample of a study of OX40 agonist ivuxolimab in advanced cancers. Assay used: immunoSEQ multiplex PCR; TCRdb lists only in-frame clones, some missing. This sample has roughly 25,000 clones; more than 70% occur once, and the top ten carry around 13%. The specimen was CD4+ or CD8+ T cells sorted from blood, collected in a trial of the OX40 agonist ivuxolimab. The receptors were gathered from an adult with an advanced solid tumor such as melanoma, head and neck, liver or kidney cancer. CDR3s include the opening cysteine and the closing phenylalanine or tryptophan. A D gene is named only where the DNA matches it firmly. Clone size is stated in some rows and not others, as once, few, many or a class when expanded.

abundance: .
d_gene: .
v_gene: TRBV5-6
CDR3aa: CASNSHVVGELFF

abundance: .
d_gene: .
v_gene: TRBV19
CDR3aa: CASSIDKSAGLNYGYTF

abundance: once
d_gene: .
v_gene: TRBV5-4
CDR3aa: CASSSAGTDTQYF

abundance: .
d_gene: .
v_gene: TRBV5-1
CDR3aa: CASSLGDSFSGNTIYF

abundance: .
d_gene: TRBD1
v_gene: TRBV19
CDR3aa: CVSSRTGSPSYEQYF

abundance: .
d_gene: .
v_gene: TRBV19
CDR3aa: CASLGISGANVLTF

abundance: .
d_gene: TRBD1
v_gene: TRBV6-6
CDR3aa: CASTTTGGGGYTF

abundance: .
d_gene: .
v_gene: TRBV7-9
CDR3aa: CASNFPWQGNYGYTF

abundance: few
d_gene: .
v_gene: TRBV19
CDR3aa: CASSIAGNYGYTF

abundance: .
d_gene: .
v_gene: TRBV7-2
CDR3aa: CASSTNPPGAGTEAFF

abundance: few
d_gene: .
v_gene: TRBV29-1
CDR3aa: CSAGQNHYGYTF

abundance: .
d_gene: .
v_gene: TRBV6-1
CDR3aa: CASSGSQPQHF

abundance: .
d_gene: .
v_gene: TRBV7-2
CDR3aa: CATSAYYGYTF

abundance: .
d_gene: .
v_gene: TRBV18
CDR3aa: CASSPIKAGEQFF

abundance: .
d_gene: .
v_gene: TRBV5-1
CDR3aa: CASSLISNYGYTF

abundance: .
d_gene: .
v_gene: TRBV6-6
CDR3aa: CASRTEATNEKLFF

abundance: .
d_gene: TRBD2
v_gene: TRBV7-6
CDR3aa: CASSAGLAETDTQYF

abundance: .
d_gene: TRBD1
v_gene: TRBV25-1
CDR3aa: CASSAGPGGSGYTF

abundance: .
d_gene: TRBD1
v_gene: TRBV18
CDR3aa: CASSTGARNTEAFF

abundance: .
d_gene: .
v_gene: TRBV29-1
CDR3aa: CSVEEGVDRGNTIYF